The 9 T cell receptor beta chains presented below share a single source sample, sequenced in a study of graft-versus-host responses after intestinal transplantation. These receptors have no known antigen. Data came from immunoSEQ multiplex PCR; TCRdb stores just in-frame clones and leaves some out. This table holds fewer than 95,000 clones, 85% to 95% found once. The sequences come from unstimulated CD8+ T cells sorted from spleen or lymph node cells, collected before transplant. Receptor source: a human donor who was the organ donor for an intestinal transplant.

This clone occurred once. The conserved phenylalanine or tryptophan is not found at the CDR3 terminus, so this likely reflects a read error. The DNA is left out, because the CDR3 cannot be placed on it with certainty; the CDR3 is given as TCRdb lists it. The rearrangement uses TRBV28 and TRBJ1-2; the D segment call TRBD1 is taken from the table without a DNA check. The CDR3 is 15 amino acids long, termini counted. CDR1 MDHEN and CDR2 SYDVKM come from the germline V gene. The CDR3 loop is CASSSGDRRQGATAA.

The chain links TRBV27 to TRBJ2-1; 10 nucleotides align to TRBD2. Trimming at V came to 5 bases and at J to 7 bases, leaving 8 bases not matched to a gene. Germline V lookup: CDR1 MNHEY, CDR2 SMNVEV (reference sequence). This CDR3 is built from 15 residues. The CDR3 nucleotides read TGTGCCAGCAGTCCACTAGCGGGAAAGGGGAATGAGCAGTTCTTC. It codes for CASSPLAGKGNEQFF.

This chain links TRBV4-3 with TRBJ1-2; D call uncertain. The V end was cut by 0 bases, the J end by 3 bases, with 20 bases between. The CDR3 totals 18 residues. From germline, CDR1 is LGHNA and CDR2 YSLEER. The CDR3 protein is CASSQDKIRGWLDYGYTF. The CDR3 region has the DNA TGCGCCAGCAGCCAAGATAAGATTCGAGGATGGTTGGACTATGGCTACACCTTC.

The chain has TRBV7-8 and TRBJ1-2; TRBD1 might be the D (5 bases). Trimming removed 5 bases from V and 4 bases from J, with 14 bases in between. Per the germline V gene, CDR1 is SGHVS and CDR2 is FQNEAQ. The CDR3 length is 14 residues. The CDR3 nucleotides read TGTGCCAGCAGCCCCGGCCGGGGGAGCTATGGCTACACCTTC. Its protein is CASSPGRGSYGYTF. Using reference TRBV7-8 and TRBJ1-2 for the parts outside the CDR3, the full variable domain is GAGVSQSPRYKVAKRGQDVALRCDPISGHVSLFWYQQALGQGPEFLTYFQNEAQLDKSGLPSDRFFAERPEGSVSTLKIQRTQQEDSAVYLCASSPGRGSYGYTFGSGTRLTVV.

The chain is built from TRBV5-6 and TRBJ2-7; possible D gene TRBD2, 6 bases. This CDR3 has 13 amino acids. V lost 2 bases to trimming and J lost 7 bases, with 13 bases between them. The V gene's germline CDR1 is SGHDT and CDR2 YYEEEE. In nucleotides, the CDR3 is TGTGCCAGCAGCTTTTGGTCAGGGAGGGAGCAGTACTTC. Translating gives CASSFWSGREQYF.

The CDR3 protein is CASSQELWGGAYNEQFF. The CDR3 DNA sequence: TGTGCCAGCAGCCAAGAATTATGGGGGGGGGCCTACAATGAGCAGTTCTTC. V and J are TRBV4-2 and TRBJ2-1, with TRBD2 matching 7 bases. V lost 0 bases and J lost 2; bases outside the gene matches: 7. Germline CDR1 is LGHNA and CDR2 is YNFKEQ. The CDR3 has 17 residues.

The chain recombines TRBV27 with TRBJ2-1; 7 bases match TRBD2. The germline CDR1 and CDR2 sequences are MNHEY and SMNVEV (reference sequence). V trimming: 3 bases; J trimming: 8 bases; junction bases outside the gene matches: 4. The CDR3 extends over 13 amino acids. CDR3 sequence (DNA): TGTGCCAGCAGTTTGGCAGGGAGGGATGAGCAGTTCTTC. Its protein is CASSLAGRDEQFF.

This chain joins TRBV19 and TRBJ2-5; D perhaps matches TRBD2 (5 bases). Germline loops: CDR1 LNHDA, CDR2 SQIVND (reference sequence). The CDR3 sequence is 16 residues long. V lost 6 bases and J lost 5, with 22 bases in between. CDR3 loop: CASSDASPLVYETQYF. The CDR3 DNA sequence: TGTGCCAGTAGCGACGCTAGCCCGTTGGTTTATGAGACCCAGTACTTC.

The chain carries TRBV10-3 and TRBJ2-7; D is perhaps TRBD2 (7 bases). The CDR3 is made up of 15 amino acids. The germline CDR1 and CDR2 sequences are ENHRY and SYGVKD. The ends were cut back, 7 bases at V and 2 bases at J, with 18 bases in the middle. The CDR3: CAITDSGGPAYEQYF. The CDR3 DNA is TGTGCCATCACTGACTCCGGGGGGCCCGCCTACGAGCAGTACTTC.